The T cell receptor beta chain under discussion was sequenced for a study of vaccination and CD4 T cells after COVID-19. As concerns this clonotype: The antigen remains unidentified.

The CDR3 extends over 15 amino acids. CDR1 is SGHAT and CDR2 is FQNNGV in the germline V gene. The ends were cut back, 1 base at V and 5 bases at J, with 14 bases in the middle. Once obtained from cultured CD4+ T cells, the DNA was sequenced using the Oncomine TCR Beta short-read assay. Using its own MiXCR run on the PCR reads, TCRdb lists one record per CDR3 protein. The data show around 17,000 distinct CDR3 sequences, with roughly half seen just once and approximately 4.4% held by the top ten. Treatment of the sample: approximately nine-day PBMC culture with coronavirus spike peptide pools or control peptides (ViraFEST assay).

The chain employs TRBV11-2 and TRBJ1-1; TRBD1 might be the D (6 bases). The sequence was obtained from a human donor who had recovered from COVID-19. The sequencing used CD4+ T cells from blood, cultured in vitro, collected before SARS-CoV-2 vaccination. CDR3 in amino acids: CASSLVGRGYTEAFF. CDR3 nucleotides: TGTGCCAGCAGCTTAGTGGGCAGGGGTTATACTGAAGCTTTCTTT.